Here is one T cell receptor beta chain with its context. The antigen is not known. This sample stems from a study of blood T cells in healthy people across ages. Combining a sample-barcoded 5' primer with a J-beta primer mix, a second PCR ran for 7 to 11 cycles. MiXCR, applied by TCRdb to the 5' RACE reads, yields one record per CDR3 protein. Of hundreds of thousands of distinct CDR3 sequences listed, 32% are singletons. The length of the CDR3 is 15 residues. With 5 bases removed from V and 7 bases from J, the gap between germline ends came to 20 bases. Germline lookup yields CDR1 SEHNR and CDR2 FQNEAQ (reference sequence). Overall study findings and caveats: Per million T cells, TCR beta diversity dropped roughly linearly as age increased.

Collection of 8.5 to 10 milliliters of peripheral blood was performed for each donor. The material sequenced was blood. This TCR was sampled from an elderly woman in good health. This chain links TRBV7-9 with TRBJ1-2; perhaps TRBD1 as D (5 bases). DNA for the CDR3: TGTGCCAGCAGCCCTTCATCCGGTGTCGGGGGTGGCTACACCTTC. Translating it yields CASSPSSGVGGGYTF.